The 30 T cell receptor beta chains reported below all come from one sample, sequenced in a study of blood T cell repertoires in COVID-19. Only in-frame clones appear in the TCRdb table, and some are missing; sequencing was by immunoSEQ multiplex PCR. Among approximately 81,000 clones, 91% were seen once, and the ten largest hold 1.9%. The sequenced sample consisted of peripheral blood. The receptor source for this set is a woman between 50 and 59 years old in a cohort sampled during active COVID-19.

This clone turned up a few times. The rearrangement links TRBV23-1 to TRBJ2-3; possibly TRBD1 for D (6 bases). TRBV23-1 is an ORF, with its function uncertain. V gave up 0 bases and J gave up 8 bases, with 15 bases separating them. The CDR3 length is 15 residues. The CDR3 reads CASSQSRCFRGTQYF. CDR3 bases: TGCGCCAGCAGTCAATCTCGGTGTTTCAGGGGTACGCAGTATTTT.

Written as DNA, the CDR3 is TGCGCCAGCTGGCTAGCGGGAGTGGGAGATACGCAGTATTTT. It encodes CASWLAGVGDTQYF. The chain recombines TRBV10-2 with TRBJ2-3; TRBD2 agrees at 10 bases. Germline loops: CDR1 WSHSY, CDR2 SAAADI. The length of the CDR3 is 14 residues. Germline trimming cut 8 bases from V and 5 bases from J; bases unmatched to any gene: 7.

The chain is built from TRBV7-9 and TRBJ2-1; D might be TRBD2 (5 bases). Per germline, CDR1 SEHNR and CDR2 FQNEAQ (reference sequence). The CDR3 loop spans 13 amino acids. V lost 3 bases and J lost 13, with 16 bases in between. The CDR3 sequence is CASSFDNGGSQFF. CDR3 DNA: TGTGCCAGCAGCTTTGATAACGGAGGAAGCCAGTTCTTC.

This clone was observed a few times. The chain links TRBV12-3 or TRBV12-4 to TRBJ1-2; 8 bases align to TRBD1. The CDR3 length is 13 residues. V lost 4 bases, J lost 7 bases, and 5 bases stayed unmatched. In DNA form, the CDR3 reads TGTGCCAGCAGTTCGGCCGGGACAGGTGGCTACACCTTC. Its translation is CASSSAGTGGYTF.

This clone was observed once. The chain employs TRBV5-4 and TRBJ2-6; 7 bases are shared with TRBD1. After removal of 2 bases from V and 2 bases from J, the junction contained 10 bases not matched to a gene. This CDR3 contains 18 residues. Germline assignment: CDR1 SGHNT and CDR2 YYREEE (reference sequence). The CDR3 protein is CASSLERGGWTGANVLTF. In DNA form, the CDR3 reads TGTGCCAGCAGCTTAGAGAGAGGGGGCTGGACTGGGGCCAACGTCCTGACTTTC.

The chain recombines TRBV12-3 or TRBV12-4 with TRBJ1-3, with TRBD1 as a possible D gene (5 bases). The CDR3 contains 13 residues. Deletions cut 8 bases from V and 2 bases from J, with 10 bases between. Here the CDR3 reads CASGGTAGNTIYF. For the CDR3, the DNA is TGTGCCAGCGGAGGGACTGCTGGAAACACCATATATTTT.

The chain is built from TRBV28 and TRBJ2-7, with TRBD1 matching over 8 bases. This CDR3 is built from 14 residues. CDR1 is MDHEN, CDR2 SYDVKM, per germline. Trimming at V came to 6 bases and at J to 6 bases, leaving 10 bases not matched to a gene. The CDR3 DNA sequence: TGTGCCAGCAGCCTCGGGACAGGTTTCATCGAGCAGTACTTC. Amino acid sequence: CASSLGTGFIEQYF.

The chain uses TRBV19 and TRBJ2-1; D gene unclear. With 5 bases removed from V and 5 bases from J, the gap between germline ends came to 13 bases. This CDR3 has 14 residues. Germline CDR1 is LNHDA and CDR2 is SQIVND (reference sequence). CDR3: CASSSGDDDNEQFF. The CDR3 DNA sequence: TGTGCCAGTAGTTCAGGCGACGATGACAATGAGCAGTTCTTC.

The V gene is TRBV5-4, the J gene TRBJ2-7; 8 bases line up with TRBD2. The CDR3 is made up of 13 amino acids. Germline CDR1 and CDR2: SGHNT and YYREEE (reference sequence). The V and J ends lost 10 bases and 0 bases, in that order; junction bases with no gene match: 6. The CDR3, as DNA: TGTGCCTTCCGGGGGGGGGCCTCCTACGAGCAGTACTTC. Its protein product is CAFRGGASYEQYF.

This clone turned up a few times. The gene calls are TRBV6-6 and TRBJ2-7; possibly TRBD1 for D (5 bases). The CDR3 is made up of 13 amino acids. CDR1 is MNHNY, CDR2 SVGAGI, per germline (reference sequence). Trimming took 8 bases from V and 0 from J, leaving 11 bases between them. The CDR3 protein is CASRQLPSYEQYF. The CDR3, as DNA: TGTGCCAGCCGACAGCTACCCTCCTACGAGCAGTACTTC.

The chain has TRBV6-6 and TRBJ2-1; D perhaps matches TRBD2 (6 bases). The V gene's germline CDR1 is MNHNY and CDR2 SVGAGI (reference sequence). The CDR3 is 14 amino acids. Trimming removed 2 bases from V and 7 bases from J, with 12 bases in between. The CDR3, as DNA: TGTGCCAGCAGTTACGGCCGCGGGGTGAATGAGCAGTTCTTC. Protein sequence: CASSYGRGVNEQFF.

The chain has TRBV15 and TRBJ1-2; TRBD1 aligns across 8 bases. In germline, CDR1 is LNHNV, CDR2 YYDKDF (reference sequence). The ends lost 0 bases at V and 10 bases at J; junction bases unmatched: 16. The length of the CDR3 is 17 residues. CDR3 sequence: CATSRDLPGTGLLSYTF. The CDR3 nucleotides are TGTGCCACCAGCAGAGACCTCCCGGGGACAGGCCTTTTGTCCTACACCTTC.

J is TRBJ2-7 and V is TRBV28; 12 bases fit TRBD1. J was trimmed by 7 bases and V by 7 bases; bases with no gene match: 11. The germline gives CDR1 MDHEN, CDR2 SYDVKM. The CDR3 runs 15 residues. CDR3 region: CASTAPGQGAGEQYF. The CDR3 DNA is TGTGCCAGCACCGCACCGGGACAGGGGGCGGGTGAGCAGTACTTC.

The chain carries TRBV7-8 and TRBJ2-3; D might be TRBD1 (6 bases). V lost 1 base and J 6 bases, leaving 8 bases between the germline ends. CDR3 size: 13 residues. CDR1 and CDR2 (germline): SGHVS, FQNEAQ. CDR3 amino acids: CASSLVQGDTQYF. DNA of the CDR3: TGTGCCAGCAGCTTAGTACAGGGCGATACGCAGTATTTT.

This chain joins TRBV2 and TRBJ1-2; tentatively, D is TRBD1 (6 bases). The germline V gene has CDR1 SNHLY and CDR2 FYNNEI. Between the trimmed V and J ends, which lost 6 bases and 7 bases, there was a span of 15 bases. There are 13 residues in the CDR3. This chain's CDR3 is CASSARGGAGYTF. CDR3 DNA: TGTGCCAGCAGCGCCCGGGGGGGGGCTGGCTACACCTTC. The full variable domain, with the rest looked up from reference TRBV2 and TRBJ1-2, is EPEVTQTPSHQVTQMGQEVILRCVPISNHLYFYWYRQILGQKVEFLVSFYNNEISEKSEIFDDQFSVERPDGSNFTLKIRSTKLEDSAMYFCASSARGGAGYTFGSGTRLTVV.

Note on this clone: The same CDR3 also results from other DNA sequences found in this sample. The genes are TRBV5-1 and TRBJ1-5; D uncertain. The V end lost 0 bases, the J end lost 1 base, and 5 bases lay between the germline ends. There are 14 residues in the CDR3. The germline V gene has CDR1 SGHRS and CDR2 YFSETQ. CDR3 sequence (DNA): TGCGCCAGCAGCTTGGGTCAAAGCAATCAGCCCCAGCATTTT. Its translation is CASSLGQSNQPQHF. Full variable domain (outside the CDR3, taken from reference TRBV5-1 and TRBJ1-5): KAGVTQTPRYLIKTRGQQVTLSCSPISGHRSVSWYQQTPGQGLQFLFEYFSETQRNKGNFPGRFSGRQFSNSRSEMNVSTLELGDSALYLCASSLGQSNQPQHFGDGTRLSIL.

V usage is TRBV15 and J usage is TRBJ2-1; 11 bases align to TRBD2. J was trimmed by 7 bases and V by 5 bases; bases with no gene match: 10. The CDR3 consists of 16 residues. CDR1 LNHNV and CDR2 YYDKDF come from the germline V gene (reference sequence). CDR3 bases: TGTGCCACCAGCCCTCAGCCGGGACTAGCGGTGAATGAGCAGTTCTTC. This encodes CATSPQPGLAVNEQFF.

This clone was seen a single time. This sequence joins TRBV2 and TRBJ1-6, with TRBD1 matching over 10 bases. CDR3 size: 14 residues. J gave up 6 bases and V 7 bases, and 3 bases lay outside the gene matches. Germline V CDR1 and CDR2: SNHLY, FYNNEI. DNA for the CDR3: TGTGCCAGCAATTGGGACAGGGGTAATTCACCCCTCCACTTT. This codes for CASNWDRGNSPLHF.

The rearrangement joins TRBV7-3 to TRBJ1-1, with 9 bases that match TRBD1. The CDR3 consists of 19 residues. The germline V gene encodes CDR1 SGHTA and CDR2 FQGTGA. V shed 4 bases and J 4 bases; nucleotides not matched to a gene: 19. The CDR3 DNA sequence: TGTGCCAGCAGCTCTAACAGGGGGCAGGTCTTGGATTCGGGCACTGAAGCTTTCTTT. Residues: CASSSNRGQVLDSGTEAFF.

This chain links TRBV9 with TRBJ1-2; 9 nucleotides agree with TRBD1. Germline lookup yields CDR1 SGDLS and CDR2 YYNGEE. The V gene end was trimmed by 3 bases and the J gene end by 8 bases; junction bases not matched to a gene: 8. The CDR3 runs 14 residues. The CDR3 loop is CASSAQVGQGGYTF. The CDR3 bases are TGTGCCAGCAGCGCCCAAGTGGGACAGGGAGGCTACACCTTC.

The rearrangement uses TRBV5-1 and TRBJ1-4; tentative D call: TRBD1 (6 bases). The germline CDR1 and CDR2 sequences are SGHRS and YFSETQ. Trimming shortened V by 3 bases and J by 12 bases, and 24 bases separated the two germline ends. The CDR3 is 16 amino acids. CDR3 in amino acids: CASSSKGDVGGDELFF. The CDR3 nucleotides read TGCGCCAGCAGCTCCAAAGGGGACGTAGGGGGTGATGAACTGTTTTTT.

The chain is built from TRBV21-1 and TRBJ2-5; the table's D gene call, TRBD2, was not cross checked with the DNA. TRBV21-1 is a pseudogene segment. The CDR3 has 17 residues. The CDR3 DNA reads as TGTGCCAGCAGCAAGAGGAGGACTAGCAGACGGCAAGAGACCCAGTACTTC. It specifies CASSKRRTSRRQETQYF.

The CDR3 is CASSYSLVGGNTIYF. Written as DNA, the CDR3 is TGTGCCAGCAGTTACTCTTTGGTCGGTGGAAACACCATATATTTT. The genes are TRBV6-5 and TRBJ1-3, with D unclear. Germline V CDR1 and CDR2: MNHEY, SVGAGI. V gave up 0 bases and J gave up 3 bases, with 9 bases separating them. The CDR3 is made up of 15 amino acids.

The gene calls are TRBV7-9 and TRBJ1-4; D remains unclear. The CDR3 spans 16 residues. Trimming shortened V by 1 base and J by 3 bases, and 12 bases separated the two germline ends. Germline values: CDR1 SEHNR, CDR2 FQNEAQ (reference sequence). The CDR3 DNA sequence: TGTGCCAGCAGCTTAGGCAGAGACTCGGCTAATGAAAAACTGTTTTTT. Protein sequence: CASSLGRDSANEKLFF.

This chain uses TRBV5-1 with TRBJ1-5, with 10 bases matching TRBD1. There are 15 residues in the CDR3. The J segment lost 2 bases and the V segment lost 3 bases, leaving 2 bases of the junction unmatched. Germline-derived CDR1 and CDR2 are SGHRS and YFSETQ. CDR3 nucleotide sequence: TGCGCCAGCAGCTGGACAGGGGGAGGCAATCAGCCCCAGCATTTT. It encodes CASSWTGGGNQPQHF.

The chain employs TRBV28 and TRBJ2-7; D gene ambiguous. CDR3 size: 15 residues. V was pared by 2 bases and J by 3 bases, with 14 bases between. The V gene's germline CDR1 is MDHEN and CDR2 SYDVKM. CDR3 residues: CASSLARSYGYEQYF. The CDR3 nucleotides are TGTGCCAGCAGTTTAGCTCGGAGTTATGGCTACGAGCAGTACTTC.

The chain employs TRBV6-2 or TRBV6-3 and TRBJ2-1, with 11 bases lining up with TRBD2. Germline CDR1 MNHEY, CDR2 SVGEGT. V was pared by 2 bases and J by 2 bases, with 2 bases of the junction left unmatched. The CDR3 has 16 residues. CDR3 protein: CASSYRLAGPYNEQFF. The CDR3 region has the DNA TGTGCCAGCAGTTACCGACTAGCGGGACCCTACAATGAGCAGTTCTTC.

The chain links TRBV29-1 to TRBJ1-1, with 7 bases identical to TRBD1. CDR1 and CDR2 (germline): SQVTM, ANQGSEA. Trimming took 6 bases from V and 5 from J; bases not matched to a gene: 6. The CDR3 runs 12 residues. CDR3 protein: CSVNRGGTEAFF. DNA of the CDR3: TGCAGCGTGAACAGGGGAGGAACTGAAGCTTTCTTT.

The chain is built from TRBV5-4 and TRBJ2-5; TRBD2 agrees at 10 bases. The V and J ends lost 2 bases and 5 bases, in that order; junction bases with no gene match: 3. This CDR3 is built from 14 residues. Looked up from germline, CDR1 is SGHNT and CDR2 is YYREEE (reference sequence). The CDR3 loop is CASSLPGLAETQYF. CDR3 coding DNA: TGTGCCAGCAGCTTACCGGGACTAGCGGAGACCCAGTACTTC.

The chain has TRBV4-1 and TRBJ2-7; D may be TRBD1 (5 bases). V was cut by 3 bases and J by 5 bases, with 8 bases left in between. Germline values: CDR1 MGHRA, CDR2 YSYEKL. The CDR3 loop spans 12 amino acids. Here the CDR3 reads CASSHLTDEQYF. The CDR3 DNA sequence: TGCGCCAGCAGCCACCTGACAGACGAGCAGTACTTC.